One and the same sample provided the 23 T cell receptor beta chains below, sequenced in a study of molecular identifiers for immune sequencing clone quantification listed by TCRdb under 2018. Library generation was performed with PCR. This sample was sequenced with an Illumina HiSeq 4000. Using fastp at Q25 and MiXCR, TCRdb reprocessed the public reads and kept productive beta chains. Merged by CDR3 protein, the rows form single entries marked with the most common genes and DNA. This sample is represented by 250,000 to 400,000 distinct CDR3 sequences; about a fifth of them were singletons. Approximately 0.84% of the sample is held by the ten biggest clonotypes. Source material: naive CD8+ T cells from blood, with Jurkat cell RNA spiked in. What the cell subset or site label conveys for this sample: FACS-sorted CD8+CD4-CCR7+CD45RA+ naive T cells. All receptors come from a human donor in good health. Some libraries in this study had Jurkat cell RNA spiked in.

This clonotype was seen many times. The chain combines TRBV7-9 with TRBJ2-2; 15 bases fit TRBD2. CDR1 and CDR2 from the germline V gene are SEHNR and FQNEAQ (reference sequence). J was trimmed by 4 bases and V by 4 bases; bases with no gene match: 10. The CDR3 length is 19 residues. The CDR3 reads CASSSAGLAGGPGTGELFF. CDR3 bases: TGTGCCAGCAGCTCAGCCGGACTAGCGGGAGGGCCAGGCACCGGGGAGCTGTTTTTT.

The chain has TRBV4-3 and TRBJ2-7; D could derive from TRBD1 or TRBD2 (8 bases each). The ends were cut back, 8 bases at V and 7 bases at J, with 21 bases in the middle. This CDR3 comprises 14 residues. CDR1 is LGHNA, CDR2 YSLEER, per germline. The CDR3 coding sequence is TGCGCCAGCGGCACGGACAGGGTAGCGGGGGAGCAGTACTTC. Translation gives CASGTDRVAGEQYF.

This clonotype was counted ten times or more. J is TRBJ2-2 and V is TRBV9, with D perhaps matching TRBD2 (7 bases). Trimming left V 0 bases short and J 6 bases short, with 9 bases between. Germline lookup yields CDR1 SGDLS and CDR2 YYNGEE. There are 14 residues in the CDR3. In DNA form, the CDR3 reads TGTGCCAGCAGCGTAGAAGGGGGGGCCGGGGAGCTGTTTTTT. As protein: CASSVEGGAGELFF.

Comment on this clonotype: With a much larger clone just one base away, this may be a read error. The V call is TRBV19, the J call TRBJ2-5; possibly TRBD1 or TRBD2 for D (5 bases each). CDR1 and CDR2 from the germline V gene are LNHDA and SQIVND (reference sequence). The CDR3 sequence is 16 residues long. V lost 1 base and J 6 bases, leaving 18 bases between the germline ends. CDR3 DNA: TGTGCCAGTAGTATAGGGCACGGGACGCCGGGGAAGACCCAGTACTTC. Translated, it gives CASSIGHGTPGKTQYF.

The chain carries TRBV18 and TRBJ1-1, with no clear D. This CDR3 has 15 amino acids. Deletions cut 3 bases from V and 3 bases from J, with 14 bases between. The germline V gene has CDR1 KGHSH and CDR2 LQKENI. CDR3 nucleotide sequence: TGTGCCAGCTCACCTCCCGACCCCGTGGACACTGAAGCTTTCTTT. The encoded protein is CASSPPDPVDTEAFF.

The V call is TRBV3-1, the J call TRBJ2-7; 7 bases align to TRBD1. There are 15 residues in the CDR3. Germline V CDR1 and CDR2: LGHDT, YNNKEL (reference sequence). V dropped 2 bases and J dropped 3; count of bases not matched to a gene: 7. CDR3 protein: CASSQRLGQDYEQYF. Written as DNA, the CDR3 is TGTGCCAGCAGCCAACGACTCGGACAGGACTACGAGCAGTACTTC.

A remark on this clonotype: A much larger clone lies one base from this, so it may be a read error. This sequence joins TRBV7-9 and TRBJ2-7; TRBD2 is a possible D gene (5 bases). Looked up from germline, CDR1 is SEHNR and CDR2 is FQNEAQ (reference sequence). This CDR3 has 13 residues. Trimming took 5 bases from V and 5 from J, leaving 13 bases between them. CDR3 sequence (DNA): TGTGCCAGCAGCACGTCGGGGTTCGACGAGCAGTACTTC. Translated, it gives CASSTSGFDEQYF.

As to this clonotype: A much larger clone differs from this one at a single base, so this may be a read error. Here the CDR3 omits its conserved ending phenylalanine or tryptophan, so a read error is the likely source. The chain recombines TRBV14 with TRBJ2-1, with 12 positions matching TRBD2. CDR1 is SGHDN and CDR2 is FVKESK in the germline V gene. The V segment lost 3 bases and the J segment 3 bases; nucleotides outside the gene matches: 12. CDR3 length equals 19 residues. CDR3 amino acids: CASSHTSGRPPNNYNEQFL. CDR3 nucleotides: TGTGCCAGCAGCCACACTAGCGGGAGGCCCCCGAACAACTACAATGAGCAGTTCCTC.

This clonotype was detected many times. This sequence joins TRBV29-1 and TRBJ1-1, with D unclear. Deletions cut 5 bases from V and 5 bases from J, with 6 bases between. Germline V gives CDR1 SQVTM, CDR2 ANQGSEA. The CDR3 covers 10 residues. The DNA for the CDR3 is TGCAGCGTTCAGCCGACTGAAGCTTTCTTT. As protein: CSVQPTEAFF.

Details on this clonotype: Just one base apart from a much larger clone, this may be a read error. V usage is TRBV7-6 and J usage is TRBJ2-7; D remains ambiguous. The CDR3 sequence is 14 residues long. The germline CDR1 and CDR2 sequences are SGHVS and FNYEAQ. V was clipped by 1 base and J by 3 bases, with 10 bases between them. CDR3 nucleotides: TGTGCCAGCAGCTTAGGGAGCGTAAACTACGAGCAGTACTTC. It translates to CASSLGSVNYEQYF.

This clonotype was observed at least ten times. The CDR3 nucleotides read TGTGCCAGCAGTTTTTCGAGGGAGTCTGGCTACGAGCAGTACTTC. This codes for CASSFSRESGYEQYF. The chain employs TRBV28 and TRBJ2-7; a possible D gene is TRBD2 (5 bases). Trimming removed 3 bases from V and 3 bases from J, with 15 bases in between. The CDR3 extends over 15 amino acids. Germline V gene sequence: CDR1 MDHEN, CDR2 SYDVKM.

This clonotype was counted between two and nine times. This chain links TRBV7-6 with TRBJ2-1; D ambiguous. Germline V gene lookup returns CDR1 SGHVS and CDR2 FNYEAQ. The CDR3 has 16 residues. Trimming pared 2 bases from V and 0 bases from J, leaving 11 bases between. CDR3 sequence: CASSLSPLSSYNEQFF. Here the CDR3 DNA reads TGTGCCAGCAGCTTAAGCCCCCTGAGCTCCTACAATGAGCAGTTCTTC.

This clonotype was counted at least ten times. The chain combines TRBV4-3 with TRBJ2-7, with 13 bases lining up with TRBD2. CDR3 length: 16 amino acids. From germline, CDR1 is LGHNA and CDR2 YSLEER. The J segment lost 0 bases and the V segment lost 1 base, leaving 0 bases of the junction unmatched. This chain's CDR3 is CASSQGLAGGSYEQYF. DNA for the CDR3: TGCGCCAGCAGCCAAGGACTAGCGGGAGGCTCCTACGAGCAGTACTTC.

The genes are TRBV6-5 and TRBJ2-7; tentatively, D is TRBD2 (6 bases). The V end was cut by 2 bases, the J end by 3 bases, with 17 bases between. The CDR3 sequence is 16 residues long. The germline V gene encodes CDR1 MNHEY and CDR2 SVGAGI. The CDR3 spells CASSYGGGSGNYEQYF. Here the CDR3 DNA reads TGTGCCAGCAGTTACGGAGGTGGTAGCGGAAACTACGAGCAGTACTTC.

This clonotype was counted at least ten times. The chain has TRBV4-1 and TRBJ1-2; tentative D call: TRBD1 (6 bases). The CDR3 is 16 residues long. Trimming removed 0 bases at V and 2 bases at J, with 13 bases between. CDR1 and CDR2 from the germline V gene are MGHRA and YSYEKL. In nucleotides, the CDR3 is TGCGCCAGCAGCCAAGATTCGGGGACACCAAACTATGGCTACACCTTC. Amino acid sequence: CASSQDSGTPNYGYTF.

This clonotype appeared a few times. The chain combines TRBV27 with TRBJ1-4, with D unresolved. The germline gives CDR1 MNHEY, CDR2 SMNVEV (reference sequence). The CDR3 length is 13 residues. With 2 bases removed from V and 1 base from J, the gap between germline ends came to 2 bases. The CDR3 coding sequence is TGTGCCAGCAGTTTACTAACTAATGAAAAACTGTTTTTT. Translating gives CASSLLTNEKLFF.

This clonotype was recorded at least ten times. The chain is built from TRBV25-1 and TRBJ2-7; possible D gene TRBD2, 5 bases. This CDR3 is built from 13 residues. The V and J ends lost 1 base and 2 bases respectively, with 6 bases between them. The germline V gene encodes CDR1 MGHDK and CDR2 SYGVNS. The CDR3 bases are TGTGCCAGCAGTGAATTCGGGACCTACGAGCAGTACTTC. Translating gives CASSEFGTYEQYF.

This clonotype has just a few counts. The chain carries TRBV7-9 and TRBJ2-7, with TRBD1 matching over 7 bases. The length of the CDR3 is 15 residues. V lost 4 bases, J lost 3 bases, and 9 bases stayed unmatched. The V gene's germline CDR1 is SEHNR and CDR2 FQNEAQ (reference sequence). The CDR3 DNA reads TGTGCCAGCAGCTCCACAGGGGATCACTACTACGAGCAGTACTTC. Translation: CASSSTGDHYYEQYF. The whole variable domain, filled in from reference TRBV7-9 and TRBJ2-7, reads DTGVSQNPRHKITKRGQNVTFRCDPISEHNRLYWYRQTLGQGPEFLTYFQNEAQLEKSRLLSDRFSAERPKGSFSTLEIQRTEQGDSAMYLCASSSTGDHYYEQYFGPGTRLTVT.

V is TRBV4-3 and J is TRBJ1-3, with no clear D. The CDR3 totals 18 residues. From germline, CDR1 is LGHNA and CDR2 YSLEER. V dropped 0 bases and J dropped 0 bases, with 15 bases sitting between them. The CDR3 spells CASSQDIVHLSSGNTIYF. In nucleotides, the CDR3 is TGCGCCAGCAGCCAAGATATTGTACACCTCAGCTCTGGAAACACCATATATTTT.

Comments on this clonotype: This could be a read error, since a much larger clone is one nucleotide away. The V gene is TRBV7-7, the J gene TRBJ2-5, with 16 bases lining up with TRBD2. CDR1 SSHAT and CDR2 FNYEAQ come from the germline V gene (reference sequence). The CDR3 totals 16 residues. CDR3 amino acids: CARSGTSGRAPETQYF. CDR3 DNA sequence: TGTGCTCGCAGTGGGACTAGCGGGAGGGCCCCGGAGACCCAGTACTTC.

V is TRBV27 and J is TRBJ2-3; 9 nucleotides line up with TRBD2. This CDR3 is 20 amino acids long. Per germline, CDR1 MNHEY and CDR2 SMNVEV (reference sequence). V shed 3 bases and J 2 bases; nucleotides not matched to a gene: 18. CDR3 residues: CASSFQFRDLSGGNTDTQYF. DNA of the CDR3: TGTGCCAGCAGTTTCCAGTTTAGAGACCTTAGCGGGGGCAACACAGATACGCAGTATTTT.

This clonotype was seen ten or more times. The chain employs TRBV2 and TRBJ2-7; 7 nucleotides align to TRBD2. Germline V gene data show CDR1 as SNHLY and CDR2 as FYNNEI. This CDR3 comprises 14 residues. The J segment lost 0 bases and the V segment lost 2 bases, leaving 1 base of the junction unmatched. The DNA of the CDR3 is TGTGCCAGCAGTGAACTAGCGGTCTCCTACGAGCAGTACTTC. Amino acids: CASSELAVSYEQYF.

This clonotype has a count of ten or more. The chain recombines TRBV30 with TRBJ2-1; D is perhaps TRBD2 (6 bases). Germline lookup yields CDR1 GTSNPN and CDR2 SVGIG (reference sequence). V lost 4 bases and J lost 6, with 19 bases in between. This CDR3 is built from 15 residues. The DNA for the CDR3 is TGTGCCTGGAACATACTAGCAGCCCCTCCCAATGAGCAGTTCTTC. This translates into CAWNILAAPPNEQFF.